This passage covers 12 T cell receptor beta chains from one sample sequenced in a study of blood T cell repertoires in COVID-19. Assay used: immunoSEQ multiplex PCR; TCRdb lists only in-frame clones, some missing. Of roughly 100,000 clones detected, approximately 84% appear once; the ten largest clones hold 10%. Sequencing was performed on peripheral blood. These receptors were taken from a man between 65 and 85 years old with acute or convalescent COVID-19.

V is TRBV6-1 and J is TRBJ1-1, with 8 bases fitting TRBD1. The CDR3 has 17 residues. Germline CDR1 and CDR2: MNHNS and SASEGT. With V trimmed by 2 bases and J by 4 bases, 12 bases remained unmatched. CDR3 DNA sequence: TGTGCCAGCAGTGAACGGCAGGGGGCCTTGGGGCTCACTGAAGCTTTCTTT. This codes for CASSERQGALGLTEAFF.

The chain combines TRBV4-1 with TRBJ2-7; the D gene is possibly TRBD2 (5 bases). Germline CDR1 reads MGHRA; CDR2 reads YSYEKL. V lost 0 bases and J 3 bases, leaving 9 bases between the germline ends. The CDR3 length is 14 residues. DNA for the CDR3: TGCGCCAGCAGCCAAGATATGAGGGACTACGAGCAGTACTTC. It specifies CASSQDMRDYEQYF.

The V call is TRBV7-9, the J call TRBJ2-7; 10 nucleotides match TRBD1. The germline V gene encodes CDR1 SEHNR and CDR2 FQNEAQ (reference sequence). This CDR3 spans 15 amino acids. Losses at the gene ends were 5 bases for V and 5 bases for J; bases not matched to a gene: 9. The CDR3 spells CASSRKGQGKDEQYF. CDR3 bases: TGTGCCAGCAGCCGGAAGGGACAGGGGAAGGACGAGCAGTACTTC.

The rearrangement joins TRBV30 to TRBJ1-5; 8 bases align to TRBD1. The germline CDR1 and CDR2 sequences are GTSNPN and SVGIG (reference sequence). The V segment lost 5 bases and the J segment 8 bases; nucleotides outside the gene matches: 14. This CDR3 comprises 15 residues. In nucleotides, the CDR3 is TGTGCCTGGGCAAGACGGACAGGGACTTACGAGCCCCAGCATTTT. It translates to CAWARRTGTYEPQHF.

The V call is TRBV19, the J call TRBJ1-1; 7 bases are shared with TRBD1. The CDR3 is made up of 13 amino acids. The germline gives CDR1 LNHDA, CDR2 SQIVND (reference sequence). Trimming cost V 9 bases and J 3 bases; bases outside gene matches: 7. The CDR3 protein is CASKQGSYTEAFF. The CDR3 DNA follows: TGTGCCAGCAAACAGGGGTCTTACACTGAAGCTTTCTTT. Supplemented by reference TRBV19 and TRBJ1-1, the full variable domain reads DGGITQSPKYLFRKEGQNVTLSCEQNLNHDAMYWYRQDPGQGLRLIYYSQIVNDFQKGDIAEGYSVSREKKESFPLTVTSAQKNPTAFYLCASKQGSYTEAFFGQGTRLTVV.

This rearrangement joins TRBV19 to TRBJ2-4, with 9 bases matching TRBD1. Germline V gene data show CDR1 as LNHDA and CDR2 as SQIVND (reference sequence). Trimming cost V 6 bases and J 0 bases; bases outside gene matches: 6. The CDR3 runs 16 residues. CDR3 nucleotide sequence: TGTGCCAGTAGGGGGACAGGGACAATAGCCAAAAACATTCAGTACTTC. Encoded protein: CASRGTGTIAKNIQYF.

This rearrangement joins TRBV6-5 to TRBJ2-7, with D hard to call. V gave up 2 bases and J gave up 2 bases, with 13 bases separating them. Germline CDR1 reads MNHEY; CDR2 reads SVGAGI. There are 15 residues in the CDR3. CDR3 nucleotide sequence: TGTGCCAGCAGTTACGGGCAGTTTTTCACCTACGAGCAGTACTTC. It yields the protein CASSYGQFFTYEQYF.

The CDR3 spells CASSLGTGVWNQPQHF. The CDR3 bases are TGTGCCAGCTCACTCGGGACAGGGGTATGGAATCAGCCCCAGCATTTT. The V and J genes are TRBV18 and TRBJ1-5, with 10 bases fitting TRBD1. The CDR3 totals 16 residues. From germline, CDR1 is KGHSH and CDR2 LQKENI. J lost 4 bases, V lost 4 bases, and 7 bases had no gene match.

The rearrangement joins TRBV7-8 to TRBJ1-2; a weak D match, TRBD1 (6 bases). CDR1 and CDR2 from the germline V gene are SGHVS and FQNEAQ. The CDR3 has 18 residues. V lost 2 bases and J 2 bases, leaving 21 bases between the germline ends. The CDR3 protein is CASSLLKGQRNKNYGYTF. The DNA for the CDR3 is TGTGCCAGCAGCTTATTGAAGGGACAACGAAATAAGAACTATGGCTACACCTTC.

This clone was found a few times. The chain has TRBV27 and TRBJ2-7; 9 nucleotides agree with TRBD2. The CDR3 has 15 amino acids. With 7 bases clipped from V and 2 bases from J, the junction kept 9 bases outside the gene matches. Germline loops: CDR1 MNHEY, CDR2 SMNVEV (reference sequence). CDR3 in amino acids: CASNPLAGGPYEQYF. The CDR3 nucleotides are TGTGCCAGCAATCCCCTGGCGGGAGGGCCCTACGAGCAGTACTTC.

This clone is medium-sized (0.01 to 0.1%) by share. The V gene is TRBV24-1, the J gene TRBJ2-7, with D perhaps matching TRBD1 (6 bases). V was cut by 7 bases and J by 6 bases, with 15 bases left in between. CDR1 is KGHDR and CDR2 is SFDVKD in the germline V gene. This CDR3 is 13 amino acids long. CDR3 in DNA: TGTGCCACCAGCGGCGGACAGTTGGGCGAGCAGTACTTC. Protein: CATSGGQLGEQYF.

The V gene is TRBV5-6, the J gene TRBJ1-5, with 8 bases identical to TRBD1. V trimming: 1 base; J trimming: 2 bases; junction bases outside the gene matches: 8. Looked up from germline, CDR1 is SGHDT and CDR2 is YYEEEE. This CDR3 comprises 17 residues. CDR3 residues: CASSLRRQGQGNQPQHF. The CDR3 DNA is TGTGCCAGCAGCTTGAGGCGACAGGGGCAAGGCAATCAGCCCCAGCATTTT.